These 12 T cell receptor beta chains share one sample of origin, sequenced in a study of Graves' ophthalmopathy and Graves' hyperthyroidism (dated by TCRdb to about 2018). This sample was sequenced with an Illumina HiSeq 2000. For repertoire sequencing, TCR beta CDR3 regions were amplified from RNA transcripts. The first round was an RT-PCR using HTBI primers with the Qiagen OneStep RT-PCR kit, and this first round was followed by a second-round multiplex PCR, then size selection and purification. The public reads were reprocessed in TCRdb via fastp at Q25 and MiXCR, keeping in-frame beta chains. CDR3 protein sequences are deduplicated, and each keeps its most common genes and DNA. In all, the sample holds 600,000 to 650,000 distinct CDR3 sequences, and approximately 21% of those were seen once. The ten biggest clones cover approximately 7.7% of the sample. The sequenced sample was peripheral blood. These receptors originate from a woman younger than 35 with stable Graves' hyperthyroidism. Some clones in this sample may be carry-over from other donors' samples. Donor details come from another sample of the same person, matched by shared clones.

This clonotype was detected a few times. CDR3 coding DNA: TGTGCCAGCAGTGAAGAGCTAGCGGGGGGGGGAGAGCAGTACTTC. Translating gives CASSEELAGGGEQYF. The V call is TRBV6-1, the J call TRBJ2-7; TRBD2 aligns across 12 bases. The V and J ends lost 1 base and 7 bases, in that order; junction bases with no gene match: 5. The CDR3 is 15 residues long. CDR1 is MNHNS, CDR2 SASEGT, per germline.

A remark on this clonotype: This may come from a read error, since a much larger clone is one base off. The conserved phenylalanine or tryptophan is not found at the CDR3 terminus, so this likely reflects a read error. The chain has TRBV7-8 and TRBJ2-2; D is tentatively TRBD1 or TRBD2 (5 bases each). The germline gives CDR1 SGHVS, CDR2 FQNEAQ. V dropped 10 bases and J dropped 6 bases, with 24 bases sitting between them. The CDR3 has 16 residues. CDR3 sequence reads: CATPGFRRWGSGELFL. Written as DNA, the CDR3 is TGTGCCACCCCGGGTTTTCGGAGGTGGGGGTCCGGGGAGCTGTTTTTG.

The J gene is TRBJ2-5, the V gene TRBV2; D is possibly TRBD2 (5 bases). In germline, CDR1 is SNHLY, CDR2 FYNNEI. CDR3 length: 13 amino acids. The V and J ends lost 4 bases and 7 bases respectively, with 13 bases between them. DNA of the CDR3: TGTGCCAGCAGTGTAAACAAAGCGGTGACCCAGTACTTC. This codes for CASSVNKAVTQYF. The variable domain in full, completed from reference TRBV2 and TRBJ2-5, reads EPEVTQTPSHQVTQMGQEVILRCVPISNHLYFYWYRQILGQKVEFLVSFYNNEISEKSEIFDDQFSVERPDGSNFTLKIRSTKLEDSAMYFCASSVNKAVTQYFGPGTRLLVL.

This sequence joins TRBV6-1 and TRBJ1-1; D might be TRBD1 (5 bases). This CDR3 contains 13 residues. Looked up from germline, CDR1 is MNHNS and CDR2 is SASEGT. The V gene lost 6 bases and the J gene lost 5 bases, with 13 bases spanning the gap. The CDR3 DNA sequence: TGTGCCAGCAGGGCAGGGATCGGGACTGAAGCTTTCTTT. It codes for CASRAGIGTEAFF.

Ten or more counts support this clonotype. This chain connects TRBV6-2 or TRBV6-3 to TRBJ2-7; 7 bases are shared with TRBD2. After removal of 7 bases from V and 2 bases from J, the junction contained 5 bases not matched to a gene. The CDR3 consists of 13 residues. Germline CDR1 MNHEY, CDR2 SVGEGT. The CDR3 spells CASKRGRAYEQYF. The CDR3 coding sequence is TGTGCCAGCAAACGTGGGAGGGCCTACGAGCAGTACTTC.

The CDR3 region is CASSPLGGTGWYEQYF. CDR3 nucleotide sequence: TGTGCCAGCAGCCCACTGGGGGGGACAGGGTGGTACGAGCAGTACTTC. This chain connects TRBV11-1 to TRBJ2-7, with 9 bases matching TRBD1. This CDR3 has 16 amino acids. The ends lost 5 bases at V and 4 bases at J; junction bases unmatched: 12. Per germline, CDR1 SGHAT and CDR2 FQDESV (reference sequence). Looking up the rest from reference TRBV11-1 and TRBJ2-7 gives the full variable domain: EAEVAQSPRYKITEKSQAVAFWCDPISGHATLYWYRQILGQGPELLVQFQDESVVDDSQLPKDRFSAERLKGVDSTLKIQPAELGDSAMYLCASSPLGGTGWYEQYFGPGTRLTVT.

This clonotype was observed at least ten times. V usage is TRBV4-1 and J usage is TRBJ1-1; D gene unclear. Trimming took 1 base from V and 1 from J, leaving 7 bases between them. The length of the CDR3 is 14 residues. Germline V lookup: CDR1 MGHRA, CDR2 YSYEKL. CDR3 DNA sequence: TGCGCCAGCAGCCAAGGGTTGCGGAACACTGAAGCTTTCTTT. Its protein is CASSQGLRNTEAFF.

This clonotype was observed many times. The gene calls are TRBV2 and TRBJ2-2; D gene ambiguous. The V and J ends lost 2 bases and 6 bases respectively, with 13 bases between them. Germline V gene sequence: CDR1 SNHLY, CDR2 FYNNEI. The CDR3 sequence is 15 residues long. The CDR3 nucleotides are TGTGCCAGCAGTGAACAGTTGCTATTCTCCGGGGAGCTGTTTTTT. This gives the protein CASSEQLLFSGELFF. Together with reference TRBV2 and TRBJ2-2, the CDR3 gives the full variable domain: EPEVTQTPSHQVTQMGQEVILRCVPISNHLYFYWYRQILGQKVEFLVSFYNNEISEKSEIFDDQFSVERPDGSNFTLKIRSTKLEDSAMYFCASSEQLLFSGELFFGEGSRLTVL.

Ten or more counts support this clonotype. This chain joins TRBV29-1 and TRBJ1-2; D unresolved. Deletions cut 4 bases from V and 5 bases from J, with 14 bases between. The CDR3 spans 13 residues. Germline-derived CDR1 and CDR2 are SQVTM and ANQGSEA. The CDR3 sequence: CSVAHNEGYGYTF. The CDR3 nucleotides are TGCAGCGTTGCCCATAATGAAGGGTATGGCTACACCTTC.

This clonotype was observed a few times. This chain links TRBV10-3 with TRBJ2-2, with 11 bases fitting TRBD2. V lost 6 bases, J lost 4 bases, and 13 bases stayed unmatched. The CDR3 is 18 amino acids. In germline, CDR1 is ENHRY, CDR2 SYGVKD. The CDR3 region has the DNA TGTGCCATCAGCCCCGGGACTAGCGGAGCCGGCAGCACCGGGGAGCTGTTTTTT. This sequence encodes CAISPGTSGAGSTGELFF.

This clonotype has only a few counts. Just one base apart from a much larger clone, this may be a read error. The chain uses TRBV2 and TRBJ1-1, with TRBD1 as a possible D gene (6 bases). The CDR3 has 17 amino acids. Germline values: CDR1 SNHLY, CDR2 FYNNEI. The CDR3 bases are TGTGCCAGCAGTGAAGCTCGACAGGCCTTTGGGGACACTGAAGCTTGCTTT. Protein: CASSEARQAFGDTEACF. Based on the CDR3 plus reference TRBV2 and TRBJ1-1, the full variable domain is EPEVTQTPSHQVTQMGQEVILRCVPISNHLYFYWYRQILGQKVEFLVSFYNNEISEKSEIFDDQFSVERPDGSNFTLKIRSTKLEDSAMYFCASSEARQAFGDTEACFGQGTRLTVV.

The CDR3 loop reads CASSRGQERLGYTF. CDR3 DNA: TGTGCCAGCAGCCGGGGACAGGAACGTCTTGGCTACACCTTC. The chain uses TRBV3-1 and TRBJ1-2; 8 bases are shared with TRBD1. Trimming at V came to 4 bases and at J to 7 bases, leaving 8 bases not matched to a gene. Germline V gene data show CDR1 as LGHDT and CDR2 as YNNKEL (reference sequence). The CDR3 runs 14 residues.